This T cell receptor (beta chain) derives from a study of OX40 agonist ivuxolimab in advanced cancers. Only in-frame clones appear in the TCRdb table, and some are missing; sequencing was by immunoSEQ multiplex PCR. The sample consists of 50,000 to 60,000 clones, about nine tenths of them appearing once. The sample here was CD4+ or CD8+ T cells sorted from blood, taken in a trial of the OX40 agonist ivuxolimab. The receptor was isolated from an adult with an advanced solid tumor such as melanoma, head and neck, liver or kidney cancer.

CDR3 sequence reads: CASSRSGQQDTEAFF. The CDR3 coding sequence is TGTGCCAGCAGCAGATCGGGACAACAGGACACTGAAGCTTTCTTT. The genes are TRBV7-3 and TRBJ1-1; possibly TRBD1 for D (6 bases). The CDR3 runs 15 residues. Trimming took off 5 bases at V and 3 bases at J, with 16 bases between the two ends. Germline V gene data show CDR1 as SGHTA and CDR2 as FQGTGA.